These T cell receptor beta chains were read from a single sample in a study of shared clonotypes between healthy human individuals. Only in-frame clones appear in the TCRdb table, and some are missing; sequencing was by immunoSEQ multiplex PCR. Of 950,000 to 1,100,000 clones listed, about 77% are singletons. The sequenced sample was memory CD4+ T cells sorted from blood. The receptors were gathered from a man aged 18 to 30 in good health. CDR3s include the opening cysteine and the closing phenylalanine or tryptophan. D genes are given only for firm matches. The listing skips clone size in some rows; elsewhere it reads once, few, many or a size class.

J,size,D,V,DNA,CDR3
TRBJ1-4,once,NA,TRBV6-5,TGTGCCAGCAGTTACTCTCTAACCAATGAAAAACTGTTTTTT,CASSYSLTNEKLFF
TRBJ2-1,NA,TRBD2,TRBV6-6,TGTGCCAGCAGCCGCGGGGGAAGCTACAATGAGCAGTTCTTC,CASSRGGSYNEQFF
TRBJ2-1,NA,NA,TRBV29-1,TGCAGCGTTGAAACGGGGATTGAGCAGTTCTTC,CSVETGIEQFF
TRBJ2-3,NA,NA,TRBV7-2,TGTGCCAGCAGCTTAAACGCGGGTGATACGCAGTATTTT,CASSLNAGDTQYF
TRBJ2-7,NA,NA,TRBV10-2,TGCGCCAGCCGCTCAGTTTCCTACGAGCAGTACTTC,CASRSVSYEQYF
TRBJ1-1,NA,TRBD1,TRBV28,TGTGCCAGCAGTAGGACAGGCCTGAACACTGAAGCTTTCTTT,CASSRTGLNTEAFF
TRBJ2-4,NA,TRBD2,TRBV5-6,TGTGCCAGCTACACGCTTAGCGGGAGCGGGGAAAACATTCAGTACTTC,CASYTLSGSGENIQYF
TRBJ2-2,NA,TRBD1,TRBV2,TGTGCCAGCAGTGGTCAGGGGGACACCGGGGAGCTGTTTTTT,CASSGQGDTGELFF
TRBJ2-5,NA,TRBD2,TRBV13,TGTGCCAGCAGCTTGGGAGGGCTAGGCCAAGAGACCCAGTACTTC,CASSLGGLGQETQYF
TRBJ2-7,NA,TRBD2,TRBV2,TGTGCCAGCCGTAAGAGTGGCGGGAGAGAGCAGTACTTC,CASRKSGGREQYF
TRBJ2-5,NA,NA,TRBV7-9,TGTGCCAGCAGCTTAGCGGGAGGTCAAGAGACCCAGTACTTC,CASSLAGGQETQYF
TRBJ2-3,NA,TRBD2,TRBV9,TGTGCCAGCAGCGTAGGGACTAGCGTAGCGGATACGCAGTATTTT,CASSVGTSVADTQYF
TRBJ2-2,NA,NA,TRBV5-4,TGTGCCAGCAGCTTGGACTCCTTGTGGAACACCGGGGAGCTGTTTTTT,CASSLDSLWNTGELFF
TRBJ1-3,once,NA,TRBV2,TGTGCCAGCAGTGGTTCAGGGGGAAACACCATATATTTT,CASSGSGGNTIYF
TRBJ2-2,NA,NA,TRBV11-2,TGTGCCAGCAGCCCACTTGCGGGACCCGGGGAGCTGTTTTTT,CASSPLAGPGELFF
TRBJ2-5,NA,TRBD2,TRBV5-1,TGCGCCAGCAGCCCGGGACTACCGGCAGAGACCCAGTACTTC,CASSPGLPAETQYF
TRBJ2-5,NA,TRBD2,TRBV11-3,TGTGCCAGCAGCCCCGGACTAGCGGGATTCGAGACCCAGTACTTC,CASSPGLAGFETQYF
TRBJ2-1,few,TRBD2,TRBV6-5,TGTGCCAGCAGTTACGGGGCGGGAGGCGTCTACAATGAGCAGTTCTTC,CASSYGAGGVYNEQFF
TRBJ2-5,NA,NA,TRBV6-5,TGTGCCACCCAGGAGGGAGAGACCCAGTACTTC,CATQEGETQYF
TRBJ2-2,NA,NA,TRBV7-2,TGTGCCAGCAGCAGTCAGGGTACGAAGCTGTTTTTT,CASSSQGTKLFF
TRBJ1-1,NA,NA,TRBV7-3,TGTGCCAGCAGCTTCACGGGTGGTGACACTGAAGCTTTCTTT,CASSFTGGDTEAFF